Listed below are T cell receptor beta chains from one sample, sequenced in a study of blood T cells in healthy people across ages. TCRdb re-called the 5' RACE reads with MiXCR, one entry per CDR3 protein. The table records about 670,000 distinct CDR3 sequences, approximately 52% of them present only once. Sequencing used blood. Receptors were obtained from a woman of 80 years or more in good health. The CDR3 runs from the conserved cysteine through the conserved F or W. D genes are given only for firm matches. Clone size, where shown, is once, few, many, or a class for clones that have expanded.

abundance	v_gene	j_gene	d_gene	CDR3aa
NA	TRBV20-1	NA	TRBD2	CSARDPAGGIYEQYF
NA	TRBV10-3	TRBJ1-5	NA	CAISDRVDQPQHF
many	TRBV21-1	TRBJ2-7	NA	CARGKAGEQYF
NA	TRBV5-6	TRBJ2-2	NA	CASSLGRPPGELFF
few	TRBV11-2	TRBJ2-1	TRBD2	CASSLVPGGPYNEQFF
once	TRBV5-6	TRBJ2-1	NA	CASSLEGGHGDSYNEQFF
NA	TRBV25-1	TRBJ2-2	TRBD2	CASSDSLGLATATGGLFF
many	TRBV28	TRBJ2-7	NA	CASSLRFSLAYEQYF
NA	TRBV21-1	TRBJ2-7	NA	CASSTCPTVTYEQYF
NA	TRBV13	NA	NA	CAEIQEPRFEQYF